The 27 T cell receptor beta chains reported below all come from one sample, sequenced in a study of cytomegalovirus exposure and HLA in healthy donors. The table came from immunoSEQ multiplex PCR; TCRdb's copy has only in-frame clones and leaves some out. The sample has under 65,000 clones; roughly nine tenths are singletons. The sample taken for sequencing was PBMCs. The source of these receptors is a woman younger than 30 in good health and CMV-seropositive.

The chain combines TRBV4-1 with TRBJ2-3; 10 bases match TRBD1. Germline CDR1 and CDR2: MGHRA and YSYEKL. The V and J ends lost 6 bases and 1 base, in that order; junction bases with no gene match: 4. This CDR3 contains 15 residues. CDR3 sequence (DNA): TGCGCCAGCAGTTTAGGGACAGGGGGCACAGATACGCAGTATTTT. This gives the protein CASSLGTGGTDTQYF.

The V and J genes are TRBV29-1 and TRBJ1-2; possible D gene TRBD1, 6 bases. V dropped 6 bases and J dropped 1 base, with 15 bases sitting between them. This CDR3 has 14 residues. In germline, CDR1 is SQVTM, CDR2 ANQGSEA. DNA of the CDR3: TGCAGCGTGGGTGTTATACAGGGTAACTATGGCTACACCTTC. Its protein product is CSVGVIQGNYGYTF.

DNA for the CDR3: TGTGCCAGCAGCGTATCACCCACAGGAAGCGAGCAGTACTTC. It translates to CASSVSPTGSEQYF. The rearrangement uses TRBV9 and TRBJ2-7; D perhaps matches TRBD1 (5 bases). CDR3 length equals 14 residues. CDR1 is SGDLS, CDR2 YYNGEE, per germline. Trimming left V 1 base short and J 6 bases short, with 14 bases between.

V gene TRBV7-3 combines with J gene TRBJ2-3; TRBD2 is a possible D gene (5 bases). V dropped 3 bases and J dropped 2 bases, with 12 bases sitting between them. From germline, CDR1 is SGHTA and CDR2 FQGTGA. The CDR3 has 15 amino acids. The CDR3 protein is CASSFLGAATDTQYF. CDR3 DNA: TGTGCCAGCAGCTTTTTGGGAGCCGCCACAGATACGCAGTATTTT.

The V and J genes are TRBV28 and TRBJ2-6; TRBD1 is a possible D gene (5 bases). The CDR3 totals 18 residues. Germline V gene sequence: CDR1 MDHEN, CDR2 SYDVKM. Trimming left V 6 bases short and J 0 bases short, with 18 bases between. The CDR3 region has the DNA TGTGCCAGCAGCCCGAGAGGCAGGGTCCCCTCTGGGGCCAACGTCCTGACTTTC. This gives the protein CASSPRGRVPSGANVLTF.

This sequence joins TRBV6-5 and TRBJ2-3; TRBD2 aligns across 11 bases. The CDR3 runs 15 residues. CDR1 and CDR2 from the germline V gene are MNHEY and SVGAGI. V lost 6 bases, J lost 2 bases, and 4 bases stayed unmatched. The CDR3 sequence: CASRRLAGNTDTQYF. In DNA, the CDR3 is TGTGCCAGCAGACGACTAGCGGGAAACACAGATACGCAGTATTTT.

The CDR3 nucleotides read TGTGCCAGCAGTGAGGGGAGCACGAACACCGGGGAGCTGTTTTTT. Protein product: CASSEGSTNTGELFF. This chain joins TRBV2 and TRBJ2-2; D perhaps matches TRBD2 (5 bases). With 3 bases removed from V and 0 bases from J, the gap between germline ends came to 8 bases. This CDR3 region has 15 residues. CDR1 SNHLY and CDR2 FYNNEI come from the germline V gene.

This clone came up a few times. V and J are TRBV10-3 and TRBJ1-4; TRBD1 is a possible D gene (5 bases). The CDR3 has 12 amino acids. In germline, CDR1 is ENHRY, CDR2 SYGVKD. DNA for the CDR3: TGTGCTAACTCCGGGGGGGATGAAAAACTGTTTTTT. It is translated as CANSGGDEKLFF.

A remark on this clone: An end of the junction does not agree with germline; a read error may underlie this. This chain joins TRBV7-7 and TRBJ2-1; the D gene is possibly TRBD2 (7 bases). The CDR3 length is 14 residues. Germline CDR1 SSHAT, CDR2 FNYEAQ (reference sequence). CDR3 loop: CASSLGGLYNEQFF. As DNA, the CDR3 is TGTGCTAGCAGCTTAGGGGGACTATACAATGAGCAGTTCTTC. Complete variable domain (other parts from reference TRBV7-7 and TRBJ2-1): GAGVSQSPRYKVTKRGQDVTLRCDPISSHATLYWYQQALGQGPEFLTYFNYEAQPDKSGLPSDRFSAERPEGSISTLTIQRTEQRDSAMYRCASSLGGLYNEQFFGPGTRLTVL.

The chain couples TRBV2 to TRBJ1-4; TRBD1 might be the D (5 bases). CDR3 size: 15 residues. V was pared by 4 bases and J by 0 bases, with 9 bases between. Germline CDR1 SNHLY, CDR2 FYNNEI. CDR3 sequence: CASSVGPSTNEKLFF. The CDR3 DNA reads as TGTGCCAGCAGTGTGGGGCCTTCAACTAATGAAAAACTGTTTTTT.

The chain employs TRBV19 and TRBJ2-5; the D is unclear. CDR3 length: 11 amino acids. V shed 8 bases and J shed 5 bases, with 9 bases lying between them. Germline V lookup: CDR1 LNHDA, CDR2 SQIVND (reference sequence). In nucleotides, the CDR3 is TGTGCCAGTCAGAGAGCGGAGACCCAGTACTTC. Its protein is CASQRAETQYF.

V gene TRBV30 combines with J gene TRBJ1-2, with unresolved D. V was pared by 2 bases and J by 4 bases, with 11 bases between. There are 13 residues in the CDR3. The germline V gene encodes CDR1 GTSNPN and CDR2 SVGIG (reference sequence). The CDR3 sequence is CAWSLGLAYGYTF. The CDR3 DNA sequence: TGTGCCTGGAGTCTTGGTCTGGCCTATGGCTACACCTTC.

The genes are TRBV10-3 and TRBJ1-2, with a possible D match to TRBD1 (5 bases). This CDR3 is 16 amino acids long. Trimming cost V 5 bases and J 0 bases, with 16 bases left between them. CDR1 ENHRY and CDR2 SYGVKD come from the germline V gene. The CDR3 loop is CAISSRTGTTNYGYTF. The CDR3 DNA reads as TGTGCCATCAGTTCCAGAACCGGGACTACTAACTATGGCTACACCTTC.

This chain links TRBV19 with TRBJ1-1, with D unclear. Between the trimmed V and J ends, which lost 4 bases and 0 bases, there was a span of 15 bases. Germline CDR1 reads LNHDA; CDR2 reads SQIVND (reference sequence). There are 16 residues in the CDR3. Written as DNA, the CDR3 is TGTGCCAGTAGTAGCTCTCGCGGGATCATGAACACTGAAGCTTTCTTT. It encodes CASSSSRGIMNTEAFF.

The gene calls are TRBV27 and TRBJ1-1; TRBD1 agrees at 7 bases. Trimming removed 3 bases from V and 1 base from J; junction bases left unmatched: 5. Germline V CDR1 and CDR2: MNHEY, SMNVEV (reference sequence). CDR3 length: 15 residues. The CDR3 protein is CASSFGHRGNTEAFF. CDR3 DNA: TGTGCCAGCAGTTTCGGGCACAGGGGGAACACTGAAGCTTTCTTT.

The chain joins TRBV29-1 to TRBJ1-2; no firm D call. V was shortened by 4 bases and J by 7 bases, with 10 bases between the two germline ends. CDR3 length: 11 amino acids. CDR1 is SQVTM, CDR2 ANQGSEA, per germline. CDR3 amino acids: CSVVREFGYTF. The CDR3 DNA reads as TGCAGCGTTGTTCGGGAGTTTGGCTACACCTTC.

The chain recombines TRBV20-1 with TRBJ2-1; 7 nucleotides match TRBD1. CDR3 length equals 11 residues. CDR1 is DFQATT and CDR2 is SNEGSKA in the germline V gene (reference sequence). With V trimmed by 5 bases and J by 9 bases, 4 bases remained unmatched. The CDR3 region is CSALNRGEQFF. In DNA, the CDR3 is TGCAGTGCTTTGAACAGGGGTGAGCAGTTCTTC.

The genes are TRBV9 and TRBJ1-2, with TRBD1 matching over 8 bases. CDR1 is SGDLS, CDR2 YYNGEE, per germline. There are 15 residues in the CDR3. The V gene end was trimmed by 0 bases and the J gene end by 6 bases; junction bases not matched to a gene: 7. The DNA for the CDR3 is TGTGCCAGCAGCGTAGCCCCAGCCAGGGGGCATGGCTACACCTTC. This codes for CASSVAPARGHGYTF. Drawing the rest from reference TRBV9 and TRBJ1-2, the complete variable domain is DSGVTQTPKHLITATGQRVTLRCSPRSGDLSVYWYQQSLDQGLQFLIQYYNGEERAKGNILERFSAQQFPDLHSELNLSSLELGDSALYFCASSVAPARGHGYTFGSGTRLTVV.

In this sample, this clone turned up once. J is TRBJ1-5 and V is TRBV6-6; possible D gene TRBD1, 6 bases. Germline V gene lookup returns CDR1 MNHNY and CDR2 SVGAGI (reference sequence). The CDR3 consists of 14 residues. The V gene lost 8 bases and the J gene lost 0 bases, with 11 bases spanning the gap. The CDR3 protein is CASGGQYSNQPQHF. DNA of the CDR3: TGTGCCAGCGGAGGACAGTATAGCAATCAGCCCCAGCATTTT.

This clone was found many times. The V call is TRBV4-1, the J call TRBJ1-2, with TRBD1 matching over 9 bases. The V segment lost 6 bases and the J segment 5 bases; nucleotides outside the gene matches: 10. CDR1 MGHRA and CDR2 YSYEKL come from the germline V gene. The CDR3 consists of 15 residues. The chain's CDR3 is CASSQRQGDIYGYTF. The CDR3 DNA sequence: TGCGCCAGCAGTCAGAGACAGGGGGACATATATGGCTACACCTTC.

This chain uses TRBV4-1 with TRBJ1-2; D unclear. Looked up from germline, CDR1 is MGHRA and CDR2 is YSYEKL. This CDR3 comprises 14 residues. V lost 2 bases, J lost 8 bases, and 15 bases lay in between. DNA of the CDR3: TGCGCCAGCAGCCAACTCCCCGAGGAATACGGCTACACCTTC. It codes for CASSQLPEEYGYTF.

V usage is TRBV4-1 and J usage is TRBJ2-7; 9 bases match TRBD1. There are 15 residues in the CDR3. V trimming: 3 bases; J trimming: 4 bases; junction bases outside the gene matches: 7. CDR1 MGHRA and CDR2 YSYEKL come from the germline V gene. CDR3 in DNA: TGCGCCAGCAGCCAGGGGGGGACAGGGCGATACGAGCAGTACTTC. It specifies CASSQGGTGRYEQYF.

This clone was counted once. In nucleotides, the CDR3 is TGCGCCAGCAGCTTGTATGGACAGGGGGCCAGCAATGAGCAGTTCTTC. This translates into CASSLYGQGASNEQFF. This chain uses TRBV5-1 with TRBJ2-1; 11 bases agree with TRBD1. The germline gives CDR1 SGHRS, CDR2 YFSETQ. V lost 1 base, J lost 6 bases, and 6 bases stayed unmatched. The CDR3 is 16 amino acids.

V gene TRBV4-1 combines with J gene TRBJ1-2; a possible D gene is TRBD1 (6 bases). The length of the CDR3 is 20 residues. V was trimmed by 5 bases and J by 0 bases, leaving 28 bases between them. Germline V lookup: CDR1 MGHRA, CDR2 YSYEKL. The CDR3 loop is CASSFRSHNDRPYSNYGYTF. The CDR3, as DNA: TGCGCCAGCAGCTTTCGGTCACATAATGACAGGCCCTACTCTAACTATGGCTACACCTTC.

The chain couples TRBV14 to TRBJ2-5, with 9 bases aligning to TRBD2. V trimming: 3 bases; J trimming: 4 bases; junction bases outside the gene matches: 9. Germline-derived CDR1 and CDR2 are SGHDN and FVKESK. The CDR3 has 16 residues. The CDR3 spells CASSHGTGRGGETQYF. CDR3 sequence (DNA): TGTGCCAGCAGCCACGGTACCGGGCGGGGGGGAGAGACCCAGTACTTC.

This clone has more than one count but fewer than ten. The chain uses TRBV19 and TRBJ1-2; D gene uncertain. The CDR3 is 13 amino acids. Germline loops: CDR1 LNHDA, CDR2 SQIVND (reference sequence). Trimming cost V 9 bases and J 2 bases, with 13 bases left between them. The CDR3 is CASQETGNYGYTF. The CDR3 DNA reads TGTGCCAGCCAAGAGACGGGGAACTATGGCTACACCTTC.

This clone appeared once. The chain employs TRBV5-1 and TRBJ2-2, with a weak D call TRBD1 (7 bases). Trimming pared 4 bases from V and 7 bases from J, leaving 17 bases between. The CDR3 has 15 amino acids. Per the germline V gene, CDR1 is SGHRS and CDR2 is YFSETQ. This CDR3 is CASSQTTGRGGELFF. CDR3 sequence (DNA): TGCGCCAGCAGCCAAACGACAGGGCGGGGCGGGGAGCTGTTTTTT.